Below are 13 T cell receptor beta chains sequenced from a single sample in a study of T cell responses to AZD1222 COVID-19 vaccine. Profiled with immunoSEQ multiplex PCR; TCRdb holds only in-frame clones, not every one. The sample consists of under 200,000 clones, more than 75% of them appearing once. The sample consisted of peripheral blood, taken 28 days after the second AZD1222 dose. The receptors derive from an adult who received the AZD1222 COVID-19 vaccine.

DNA for the CDR3: TGTGCCAGCAGTGAATATTTAAGGGGCACCGGGGAGCTGTTTTTT. This sequence encodes CASSEYLRGTGELFF. The chain links TRBV2 to TRBJ2-2; tentative D call: TRBD1 (5 bases). Trimming cost V 2 bases and J 4 bases, with 11 bases left between them. CDR1 SNHLY and CDR2 FYNNEI come from the germline V gene. This CDR3 is built from 15 residues.

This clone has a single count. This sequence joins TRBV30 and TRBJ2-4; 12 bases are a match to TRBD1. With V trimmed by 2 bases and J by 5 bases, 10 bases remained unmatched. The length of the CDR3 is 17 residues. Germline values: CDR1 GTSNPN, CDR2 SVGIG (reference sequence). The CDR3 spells CAWSQSTRDRGQNIQYF. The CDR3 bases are TGTGCCTGGAGTCAATCGACCCGGGACAGGGGGCAAAACATTCAGTACTTC.

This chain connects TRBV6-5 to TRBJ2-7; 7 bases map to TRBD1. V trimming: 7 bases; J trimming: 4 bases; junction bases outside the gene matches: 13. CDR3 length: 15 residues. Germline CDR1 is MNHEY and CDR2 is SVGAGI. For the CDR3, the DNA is TGTGCCAGCACCCGAGGAGACAGGGTAAGATACGAGCAGTACTTC. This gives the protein CASTRGDRVRYEQYF.

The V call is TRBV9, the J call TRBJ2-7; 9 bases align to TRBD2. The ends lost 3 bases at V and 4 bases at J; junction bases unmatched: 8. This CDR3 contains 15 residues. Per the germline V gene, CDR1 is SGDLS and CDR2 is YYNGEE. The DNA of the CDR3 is TGTGCCAGCAGCGGTGGTAGCGGGAGCCTTTACGAGCAGTACTTC. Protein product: CASSGGSGSLYEQYF.

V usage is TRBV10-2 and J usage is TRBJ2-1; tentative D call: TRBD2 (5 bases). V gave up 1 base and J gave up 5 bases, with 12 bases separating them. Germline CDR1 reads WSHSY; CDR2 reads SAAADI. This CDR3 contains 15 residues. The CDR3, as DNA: TGCGCCAGCAGTGAGTTTGGGCTAGCCAACAATGAGCAGTTCTTC. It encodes CASSEFGLANNEQFF.

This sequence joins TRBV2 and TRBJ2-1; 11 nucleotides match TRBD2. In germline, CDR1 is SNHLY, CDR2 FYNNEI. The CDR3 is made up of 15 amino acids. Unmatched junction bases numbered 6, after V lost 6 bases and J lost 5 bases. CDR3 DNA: TGTGCCAGCAGCCGACTAGCGGGACTGAACAATGAGCAGTTCTTC. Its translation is CASSRLAGLNNEQFF.

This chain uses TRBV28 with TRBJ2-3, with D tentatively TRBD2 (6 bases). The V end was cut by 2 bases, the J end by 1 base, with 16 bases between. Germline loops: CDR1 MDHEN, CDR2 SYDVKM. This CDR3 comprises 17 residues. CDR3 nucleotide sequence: TGTGCCAGCAGTTTAGTAGGCGGGCCGGGAGGCACAGATACGCAGTATTTT. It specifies CASSLVGGPGGTDTQYF.

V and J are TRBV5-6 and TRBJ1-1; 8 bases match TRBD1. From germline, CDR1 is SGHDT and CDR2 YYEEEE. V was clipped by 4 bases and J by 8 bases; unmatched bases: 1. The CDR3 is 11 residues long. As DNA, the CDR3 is TGTGCCAGCAGCCGGGACAGGGAAGCTTTCTTT. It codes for CASSRDREAFF.

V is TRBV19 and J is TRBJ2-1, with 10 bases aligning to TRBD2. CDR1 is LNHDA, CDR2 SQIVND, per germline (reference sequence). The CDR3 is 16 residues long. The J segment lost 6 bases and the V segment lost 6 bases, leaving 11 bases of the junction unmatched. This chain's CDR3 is CASRLVAGGTGNEQFF. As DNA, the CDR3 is TGTGCCAGTAGGTTGGTAGCGGGAGGAACGGGCAATGAGCAGTTCTTC.

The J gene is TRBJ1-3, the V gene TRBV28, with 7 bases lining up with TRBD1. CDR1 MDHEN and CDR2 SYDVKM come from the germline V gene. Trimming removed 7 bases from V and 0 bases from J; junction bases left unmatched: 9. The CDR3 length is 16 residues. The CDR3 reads CASTQGGTVSGNTIYF. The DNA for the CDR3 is TGTGCCAGCACCCAGGGGGGGACAGTCTCTGGAAACACCATATATTTT.

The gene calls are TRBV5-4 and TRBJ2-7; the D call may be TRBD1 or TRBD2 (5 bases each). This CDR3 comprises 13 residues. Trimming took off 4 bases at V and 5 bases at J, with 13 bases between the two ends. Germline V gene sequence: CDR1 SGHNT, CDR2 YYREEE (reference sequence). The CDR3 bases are TGTGCCAGCAGCCTGGGGGTCGGCGACGAGCAGTACTTC. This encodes CASSLGVGDEQYF. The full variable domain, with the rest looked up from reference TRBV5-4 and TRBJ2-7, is ETGVTQSPTHLIKTRGQQVTLRCSSQSGHNTVSWYQQALGQGPQFIFQYYREEENGRGNFPPRFSGLQFPNYSSELNVNALELDDSALYLCASSLGVGDEQYFGPGTRLTVT.

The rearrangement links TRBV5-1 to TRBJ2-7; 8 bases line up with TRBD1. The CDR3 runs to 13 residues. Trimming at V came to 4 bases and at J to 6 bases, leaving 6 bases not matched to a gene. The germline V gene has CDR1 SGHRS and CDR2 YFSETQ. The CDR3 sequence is CASSPGQGAEQYF. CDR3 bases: TGCGCCAGCAGCCCAGGACAGGGTGCCGAGCAGTACTTC.

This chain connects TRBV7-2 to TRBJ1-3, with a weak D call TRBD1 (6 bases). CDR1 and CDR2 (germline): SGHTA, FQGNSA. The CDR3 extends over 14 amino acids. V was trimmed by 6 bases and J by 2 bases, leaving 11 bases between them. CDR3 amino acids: CASRPTGTGNTIYF. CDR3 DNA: TGTGCCAGCAGACCGACAGGAACTGGAAACACCATATATTTT.